This T cell receptor (beta chain) was sequenced in a study of blood T cell repertoires in COVID-19. Whole-study context: Sample material is recorded as cDNA or gDNA derived from T cells, B-cell-depleted T cells, or PBMCs.

Here immunoSEQ multiplex PCR was the method, and the copy in TCRdb shows in-frame clones only, minus some. The sample has roughly 190,000 clones; around four fifths are singletons. The germline CDR1 and CDR2 sequences are MDHEN and SYDVKM. V lost 6 bases to trimming and J lost 0 bases, with 12 bases between them. CDR3 length equals 15 residues. While infection was still active, Seattle patients were enrolled and then followed longitudinally. The sequence was obtained from a woman in her seventies with COVID-19, enrolled during active disease. The sample comprised peripheral blood. The V gene is TRBV28, the J gene TRBJ2-1; no firm D call. In DNA form, the CDR3 reads TGTGCCAGCAGGAGGAGCTACCTCTCCTACAATGAGCAGTTCTTC. Protein: CASRRSYLSYNEQFF.